One and the same sample provided the 16 T cell receptor beta chains below, sequenced in a study of cytomegalovirus exposure and HLA in healthy donors. PCR involved 60 Vbeta and 13 Jbeta primers. Libraries were prepared by immunoSEQ multiplex PCR; TCRdb keeps only in-frame clonotypes and omits some of them. Altogether around 130,000 clones are present, about 8.5% being singletons, with the ten largest covering about 5.5%. The source material was PBMCs. The receptors derive from a man aged 40-55 years in good health and CMV-seronegative.

This clone has more than one count but fewer than ten. V gene TRBV15 combines with J gene TRBJ1-6; TRBD1 matches 8 bases. Germline CDR1 reads LNHNV; CDR2 reads YYDKDF (reference sequence). This CDR3 spans 15 amino acids. Trimming removed 8 bases from V and 5 bases from J; junction bases left unmatched: 8. CDR3 loop: CATLTGTGNNSPLHF. The DNA for the CDR3 is TGTGCCACCCTGACCGGGACAGGAAATAATTCACCCCTCCACTTT.

This clone was recorded a few times. The chain employs TRBV28 and TRBJ2-7, with TRBD1 as a possible D gene (6 bases). With 4 bases removed from V and 7 bases from J, the gap between germline ends came to 20 bases. This CDR3 contains 15 residues. CDR1 is MDHEN and CDR2 is SYDVKM in the germline V gene. This CDR3 reads CASSSQQGSLIEQYF. The CDR3 DNA is TGTGCCAGCAGTTCCCAGCAGGGGTCTTTGATTGAGCAGTACTTC.

CDR3 DNA: TGTGCCAGCAGCTTGGGCCGGCCGTCGGGGAACGAGCAGTACTTC. This gives the protein CASSLGRPSGNEQYF. This rearrangement joins TRBV5-4 to TRBJ2-7; D perhaps matches TRBD2 (5 bases). V lost 0 bases to trimming and J lost 5 bases, with 15 bases between them. Germline CDR1 and CDR2: SGHNT and YYREEE (reference sequence). The CDR3 runs to 15 residues.

This chain links TRBV6-5 with TRBJ1-1, with a tentative D call TRBD1 (5 bases). In germline, CDR1 is MNHEY, CDR2 SVGAGI. The germline V and J ends were trimmed by 0 bases and 1 base, with 6 bases remaining between them. This CDR3 is built from 14 residues. The CDR3 region is CASSYSQGNTEAFF. The CDR3 nucleotides are TGTGCCAGCAGTTACTCCCAGGGGAACACTGAAGCTTTCTTT.

The chain couples TRBV5-4 to TRBJ2-4, with D perhaps TRBD2 (7 bases). Trimming removed 0 bases from V and 0 bases from J, with 13 bases in between. The CDR3 spans 17 residues. Germline CDR1 and CDR2: SGHNT and YYREEE (reference sequence). The chain's CDR3 is CASSLEGGPLAKNIQYF. The CDR3 DNA sequence: TGTGCCAGCAGCTTGGAGGGGGGGCCTTTAGCCAAAAACATTCAGTACTTC.

This clone was observed a few times. J is TRBJ1-1 and V is TRBV29-1; the D gene is possibly TRBD1 (6 bases). Trimming left V 8 bases short and J 4 bases short, with 14 bases between. Germline CDR1 is SQVTM and CDR2 is ANQGSEA. The CDR3 loop spans 12 amino acids. DNA of the CDR3: TGCAGCTTTGCCAGGGGACCCACTGAAGCTTTCTTT. Translating gives CSFARGPTEAFF.

This clone was recorded many times. V usage is TRBV6-4 and J usage is TRBJ2-7; TRBD2 matches at 8 bases. CDR1 is MRHNA, CDR2 SNTAGT, per germline. The CDR3 is 15 amino acids. The J segment lost 0 bases and the V segment lost 3 bases, leaving 4 bases of the junction unmatched. The CDR3 loop reads CASSEAGGASYEQYF. CDR3 nucleotide sequence: TGTGCCAGCAGTGAAGCCGGGGGGGCCTCCTACGAGCAGTACTTC.

This rearrangement joins TRBV5-4 to TRBJ2-1; TRBD2 is a possible D gene (6 bases). Germline lookup yields CDR1 SGHNT and CDR2 YYREEE (reference sequence). V lost 2 bases and J 12 bases, leaving 9 bases between the germline ends. This CDR3 comprises 11 residues. The CDR3 region is CASSFPAGQFF. The CDR3 coding sequence is TGTGCCAGCAGCTTCCCAGCGGGGCAGTTCTTC.

This clone was counted a few times. This chain joins TRBV11-2 and TRBJ2-5, with TRBD1 matching over 8 bases. The ends lost 3 bases at V and 0 bases at J; junction bases unmatched: 3. Per the germline V gene, CDR1 is SGHAT and CDR2 is FQNNGV. CDR3 size: 15 residues. The CDR3 sequence: CASSLGQADQETQYF. The CDR3 bases are TGTGCCAGCAGCTTGGGACAGGCGGACCAAGAGACCCAGTACTTC.

The sample holds a few counts of this clone. The gene calls are TRBV6-4 and TRBJ1-1; tentative D call: TRBD1 (6 bases). V was clipped by 8 bases and J by 3 bases, with 13 bases between them. CDR1 and CDR2 from the germline V gene are MRHNA and SNTAGT. CDR3 size: 13 residues. The CDR3 coding sequence is TGTGCCAGCTCACGACAGGCCGACACTGAAGCTTTCTTT. Translation gives CASSRQADTEAFF.

This clone was picked up a small number of times. The same CDR3 also results from other DNA sequences found in this sample. This chain uses TRBV5-1 with TRBJ2-3; D uncertain. The CDR3 loop spans 14 amino acids. V was trimmed by 0 bases and J by 5 bases, leaving 10 bases between them. Germline CDR1 reads SGHRS; CDR2 reads YFSETQ. The chain's CDR3 is CASSLGIDKDTQYF. The CDR3, as DNA: TGCGCCAGCAGCTTGGGCATAGATAAAGATACGCAGTATTTT.

The chain joins TRBV19 to TRBJ1-3; D might be TRBD1 (6 bases). The CDR3 totals 17 residues. Germline CDR1 reads LNHDA; CDR2 reads SQIVND (reference sequence). V dropped 5 bases and J dropped 2 bases, with 19 bases sitting between them. The CDR3 is CASSGRITGTTGNTIYF. CDR3 DNA: TGTGCCAGTAGTGGGCGAATCACAGGGACCACTGGAAACACCATATATTTT.

This clone was recorded a few times. The chain recombines TRBV6-5 with TRBJ2-3, with D unresolved. The germline V gene encodes CDR1 MNHEY and CDR2 SVGAGI. V was cut by 2 bases and J by 3 bases, with 6 bases left in between. The length of the CDR3 is 13 residues. DNA for the CDR3: TGTGCCAGCAGTTACACCGGGACAGATACGCAGTATTTT. This encodes CASSYTGTDTQYF.

This clone was recorded a few times. This specimen includes other DNA sequences encoding the same CDR3. Here the CDR3 reads CASSFGGVAYNEQFF. CDR3 DNA sequence: TGTGCCAGCAGCTTCGGGGGGGTCGCCTACAATGAGCAGTTCTTC. The chain has TRBV5-6 and TRBJ2-1; the match to TRBD2 covers 8 bases. Germline CDR1 SGHDT, CDR2 YYEEEE. With 2 bases clipped from V and 2 bases from J, the junction kept 3 bases outside the gene matches. The CDR3 length is 15 residues.

This chain joins TRBV25-1 and TRBJ2-5, with no clear D. The V gene's germline CDR1 is MGHDK and CDR2 SYGVNS. The CDR3 totals 15 residues. Trimming stripped 5 bases from V and 1 base from J, with 14 bases between. The CDR3 DNA is TGTGCCAGCAGTCCTCGAGACAAGACCCAAGAGACCCAGTACTTC. Its translation: CASSPRDKTQETQYF. The variable domain in full, completed from reference TRBV25-1 and TRBJ2-5, reads EADIYQTPRYLVIGTGKKITLECSQTMGHDKMYWYQQDPGMELHLIHYSYGVNSTEKGDLSSESTVSRIRTEHFPLTLESARPSHTSQYLCASSPRDKTQETQYFGPGTRLLVL.

The V call is TRBV30, the J call TRBJ2-3; TRBD2 agrees at 9 bases. CDR1 and CDR2 (germline): GTSNPN, SVGIG (reference sequence). This CDR3 contains 16 residues. The ends lost 0 bases at V and 2 bases at J; junction bases unmatched: 6. CDR3: CAWSVLGGGVTDTQYF. CDR3 nucleotide sequence: TGTGCCTGGAGTGTACTTGGCGGGGGGGTCACAGATACGCAGTATTTT.